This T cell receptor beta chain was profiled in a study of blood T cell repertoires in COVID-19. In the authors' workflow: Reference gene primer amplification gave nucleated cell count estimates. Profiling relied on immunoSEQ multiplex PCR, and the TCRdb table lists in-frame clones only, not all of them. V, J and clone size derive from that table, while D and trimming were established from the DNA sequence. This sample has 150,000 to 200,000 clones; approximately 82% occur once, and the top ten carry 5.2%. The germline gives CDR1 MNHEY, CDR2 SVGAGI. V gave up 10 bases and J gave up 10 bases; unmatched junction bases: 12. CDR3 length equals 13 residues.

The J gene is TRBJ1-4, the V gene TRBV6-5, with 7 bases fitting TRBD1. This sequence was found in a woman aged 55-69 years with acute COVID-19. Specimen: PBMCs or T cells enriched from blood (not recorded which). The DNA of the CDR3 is TGTGCCACCTTCGACAGGGTTGTCAGAAAACTGTTTTTT. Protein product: CATFDRVVRKLFF.